The 19 T cell receptor beta chains in this list originate from one sample, sequenced in a study of CD8 T cells in Susac syndrome. The authors reverse transcribed roughly 0.5 to 1 ug RNA with random hexamers. TCRdb fed the immunoSEQ multiplex PCR reads into MiXCR, producing one record per CDR3 protein. Of more than 95,000 distinct CDR3 sequences listed, more than 85% are singletons. The specimen was CD8+ T cells from PBMCs. Source of these receptors: a human donor with multiple sclerosis.

V is TRBV27 and J is TRBJ1-2; weak D call: TRBD1 (5 bases). This CDR3 is 12 amino acids long. Trimming left V 6 bases short and J 8 bases short, with 13 bases between. Per germline, CDR1 MNHEY and CDR2 SMNVEV (reference sequence). CDR3 sequence: CASSTGGLGYTF. CDR3 in DNA: TGTGCCAGCAGCACGGGGGGTTTGGGCTACACCTTC.

The chain recombines TRBV13 with TRBJ1-1, with D maybe TRBD1 (6 bases). Germline CDR1 and CDR2: PRHDT and FYEKMQ (reference sequence). V dropped 5 bases and J dropped 5 bases, with 24 bases sitting between them. The CDR3 sequence is 17 residues long. CDR3 sequence: CASSPHSFMGGETEAFF. CDR3 in DNA: TGTGCCAGCAGCCCTCATTCGTTTATGGGGGGCGAGACTGAAGCTTTCTTT.

The chain is built from TRBV28 and TRBJ2-5; a weak D match, TRBD2 (5 bases). Germline V gene lookup returns CDR1 MDHEN and CDR2 SYDVKM. The CDR3 is made up of 14 amino acids. The ends were cut back, 3 bases at V and 2 bases at J, with 10 bases in the middle. The CDR3 loop is CASSFARTQETQYF. The CDR3 DNA follows: TGTGCCAGCAGTTTTGCCAGGACTCAAGAGACCCAGTACTTC.

Here the CDR3 reads CASSQEEGRGNQPQHF. The DNA for the CDR3 is TGCGCCAGCAGCCAAGAGGAGGGAAGGGGCAATCAGCCCCAGCATTTT. The chain links TRBV4-1 to TRBJ1-5; no firm D call. Per the germline V gene, CDR1 is MGHRA and CDR2 is YSYEKL. V was trimmed by 0 bases and J by 2 bases, leaving 11 bases between them. The CDR3 has 16 residues.

The chain carries TRBV6-6 and TRBJ2-5; D gene ambiguous. Trimming pared 4 bases from V and 1 base from J, leaving 13 bases between. Per the germline V gene, CDR1 is MNHNY and CDR2 is SVGAGI (reference sequence). This CDR3 comprises 15 residues. The CDR3 spells CASSFAPGVQETQYF. In DNA form, the CDR3 reads TGTGCCAGCAGTTTCGCCCCCGGAGTCCAAGAGACCCAGTACTTC.

For this clonotype: At one of its ends the junction is not consistent with the germline gene, which may arise from a read error. This chain joins TRBV27 and TRBJ1-2, with a possible D match to TRBD1 (5 bases). The CDR3 contains 13 residues. CDR1 and CDR2 (germline): MNHEY, SMNVEV (reference sequence). The DNA for the CDR3 is TGTGCCAGCAGTTTATCCCCCAGGGCGATCTACGCCTTC. This gives the protein CASSLSPRAIYAF.

This clonotype was counted once. The rearrangement uses TRBV6-9 and TRBJ2-7; D could derive from TRBD1 or TRBD2 (5 bases each). The CDR3 has 16 amino acids. Deletions cut 2 bases from V and 3 bases from J, with 17 bases between. CDR1 and CDR2 (germline): MNHGY, SVAAGI. CDR3 region: CASSYVAGDGNYEQYF. The CDR3 nucleotides are TGTGCCAGCAGTTATGTGGCCGGGGACGGAAACTACGAGCAGTACTTC.

This clonotype was counted only a few times. The chain joins TRBV27 to TRBJ1-5; D is ambiguous. The germline V gene encodes CDR1 MNHEY and CDR2 SMNVEV (reference sequence). This CDR3 is built from 15 residues. Trimming removed 0 bases from V and 1 base from J, with 7 bases in between. The CDR3 region is CASSLSGSSNQPQHF. CDR3 coding DNA: TGTGCCAGCAGTTTATCAGGGTCGAGCAATCAGCCCCAGCATTTT.

Here the CDR3 reads CATSREILGRGETQYF. The CDR3 nucleotides are TGTGCCACCAGCAGAGAAATCTTGGGGCGCGGGGAGACCCAGTACTTC. The rearrangement uses TRBV15 and TRBJ2-5; D tentatively reads TRBD1 or TRBD2 (5 bases each). Trimming stripped 0 bases from V and 5 bases from J, with 16 bases between. CDR1 is LNHNV, CDR2 YYDKDF, per germline (reference sequence). This CDR3 contains 16 residues. Looking up the rest from reference TRBV15 and TRBJ2-5 gives the full variable domain: DAMVIQNPRYQVTQFGKPVTLSCSQTLNHNVMYWYQQKSSQAPKLLFHYYDKDFNNEADTPDNFQSRRPNTSFCFLDIRSPGLGDTAMYLCATSREILGRGETQYFGPGTRLLVL.

The rearrangement links TRBV10-3 to TRBJ2-1; D is tentatively TRBD1 or TRBD2 (5 bases each). CDR3 length: 15 residues. V shed 5 bases and J shed 9 bases, with 20 bases lying between them. The V gene's germline CDR1 is ENHRY and CDR2 SYGVKD. CDR3 loop: CAISWSGTQRGEQFF. DNA of the CDR3: TGTGCCATCAGTTGGTCCGGGACCCAAAGAGGTGAGCAGTTCTTC.

The chain employs TRBV27 and TRBJ2-5, with D perhaps given as TRBD1 or TRBD2 (5 bases each). Germline-derived CDR1 and CDR2 are MNHEY and SMNVEV (reference sequence). The length of the CDR3 is 14 residues. Trimming pared 8 bases from V and 0 bases from J, leaving 13 bases between. Here the CDR3 reads CASRPGAYQETQYF. CDR3 sequence (DNA): TGTGCCAGCCGTCCCGGGGCATACCAAGAGACCCAGTACTTC.

J is TRBJ1-1 and V is TRBV7-2, with D possibly TRBD1 on 5 matching bases. The CDR3 has 17 amino acids. Trimming removed 2 bases from V and 1 base from J, with 17 bases in between. The V gene's germline CDR1 is SGHTA and CDR2 FQGNSA. As DNA, the CDR3 is TGTGCCAGCAGCTTATCGGCGGCTGGACACTCGAACACTGAAGCTTTCTTT. It is translated as CASSLSAAGHSNTEAFF.

The V and J genes are TRBV6-2 or TRBV6-3 and TRBJ1-4; the D gene is possibly TRBD1 (6 bases). Deletions cut 5 bases from V and 6 bases from J, with 16 bases between. The germline V gene encodes CDR1 MNHEY and CDR2 SVGEGT. CDR3 length: 15 residues. CDR3 bases: TGTGCCAGCAGTGGCACAGGGCGGCTCGATGAAAAACTGTTTTTT. Amino acids: CASSGTGRLDEKLFF.

This chain joins TRBV5-4 and TRBJ2-3; D is possibly TRBD1 or TRBD2 (5 bases each). This CDR3 is built from 15 residues. Germline loops: CDR1 SGHNT, CDR2 YYREEE (reference sequence). The germline V and J ends were trimmed by 4 bases and 7 bases, with 19 bases remaining between them. The CDR3 loop is CASSGTGTIGNTQYF. The CDR3 nucleotides are TGTGCCAGCAGCGGCACCGGGACCATAGGGAATACGCAGTATTTT.

CDR3 amino acids: CASSPLDRNGATNEKLFF. The CDR3 DNA reads as TGTGCCAGCAGTCCCCTGGACCGGAACGGTGCAACTAATGAAAAACTGTTTTTT. This chain joins TRBV27 and TRBJ1-4; D unclear. CDR1 and CDR2 from the germline V gene are MNHEY and SMNVEV (reference sequence). The CDR3 length is 18 residues. Trimming left V 5 bases short and J 0 bases short, with 19 bases between.

V and J are TRBV12-3 or TRBV12-4 and TRBJ2-5; D gene ambiguous. CDR3 size: 16 residues. V dropped 3 bases and J dropped 5 bases, with 19 bases sitting between them. For the CDR3, the DNA is TGTGCCAGCAGTTTTATGGAGTCCCTGGGGTCGGAGACCCAGTACTTC. Translating it yields CASSFMESLGSETQYF.

This rearrangement joins TRBV7-8 to TRBJ2-2; TRBD1 is a possible D gene (5 bases). The CDR3 consists of 15 residues. Trimming pared 4 bases from V and 3 bases from J, leaving 12 bases between. From germline, CDR1 is SGHVS and CDR2 FQNEAQ. CDR3 protein: CASSSRVSDTGELFF. The CDR3 DNA reads TGTGCCAGCAGCTCCAGGGTATCGGACACCGGGGAGCTGTTTTTT.

The rearrangement links TRBV4-1 to TRBJ2-1; 8 bases line up with TRBD2. The CDR3 is 17 residues long. J lost 0 bases, V lost 2 bases, and 6 bases had no gene match. Per the germline V gene, CDR1 is MGHRA and CDR2 is YSYEKL. The CDR3 nucleotides are TGCGCCAGCAGCCAAACCCAAAGCGGGAGCTCCTACAATGAGCAGTTCTTC. It yields the protein CASSQTQSGSSYNEQFF.

The DNA for the CDR3 is TGCGCCAGCAGCTTGGGGTGGGACATATACGAGCAGTACTTC. Its translation: CASSLGWDIYEQYF. V usage is TRBV5-1 and J usage is TRBJ2-7; D perhaps matches TRBD1 (6 bases). V was trimmed by 0 bases and J by 4 bases, leaving 11 bases between them. Germline CDR1 and CDR2: SGHRS and YFSETQ. There are 14 residues in the CDR3.